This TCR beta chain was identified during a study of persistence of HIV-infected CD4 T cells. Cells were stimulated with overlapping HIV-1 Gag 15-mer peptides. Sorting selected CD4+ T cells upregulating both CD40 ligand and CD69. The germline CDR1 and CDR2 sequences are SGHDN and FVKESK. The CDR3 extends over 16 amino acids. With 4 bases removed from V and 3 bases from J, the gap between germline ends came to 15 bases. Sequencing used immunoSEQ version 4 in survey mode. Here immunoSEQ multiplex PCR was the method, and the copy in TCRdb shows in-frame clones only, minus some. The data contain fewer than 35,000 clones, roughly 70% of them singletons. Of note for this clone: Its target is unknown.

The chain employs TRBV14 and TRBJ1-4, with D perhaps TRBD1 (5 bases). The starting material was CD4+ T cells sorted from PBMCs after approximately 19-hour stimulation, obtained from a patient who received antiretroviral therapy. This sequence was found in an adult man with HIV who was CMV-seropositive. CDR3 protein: CASSRDYPGPNEKLFF. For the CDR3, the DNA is TGTGCCAGCAGCCGGGACTACCCCGGCCCTAATGAAAAACTGTTTTTT.